Below are 31 T cell receptor beta chains sequenced from a single sample in a study of human T cells and chemical hapten exposure. Time point: patch test 3, about 24 weeks after DPC sensitization. Treatment of the sample: therapeutic diphenylcyclopropenone sensitization with weekly scalp DPC. TCRdb re-derived calls from the RACE reads in MiXCR, one entry per CDR3 protein. The data contain about 84,000 distinct CDR3 sequences, 11% of them singletons. Sample: whole blood, taken in connection with sensitization to the hapten diphenylcyclopropenone (DPC). These receptors came from a woman in her fifties or sixties with alopecia areata. Some clones in this sample may be carry-over from other donors' samples.

This chain uses TRBV6-4 with TRBJ2-5; TRBD1 matches 11 bases. There are 16 residues in the CDR3. The ends lost 6 bases at V and 5 bases at J; junction bases unmatched: 11. Germline lookup yields CDR1 MRHNA and CDR2 SNTAGT. CDR3 amino acids: CASSAPGTGGLETQYF. The CDR3 coding sequence is TGTGCCAGCAGCGCCCCCGGGACAGGGGGTCTTGAGACCCAGTACTTC.

The rearrangement joins TRBV7-9 to TRBJ2-7; D is uncertain. V was shortened by 6 bases and J by 5 bases, with 8 bases between the two germline ends. This CDR3 region has 11 residues. The germline V gene encodes CDR1 SEHNR and CDR2 FQNEAQ (reference sequence). The CDR3 protein is CASRQYDEQYF. CDR3 nucleotide sequence: TGTGCCAGCAGACAGTACGACGAGCAGTACTTC.

Only a few counts were recorded for this clonotype. V is TRBV6-5 and J is TRBJ2-3; 7 bases map to TRBD2. With 6 bases clipped from V and 7 bases from J, the junction kept 13 bases outside the gene matches. Germline assignment: CDR1 MNHEY and CDR2 SVGAGI. This CDR3 is built from 15 residues. The CDR3 spells CASSRRAGPRYTQYF. CDR3 coding DNA: TGTGCCAGCAGCCGAAGAGCGGGGCCCCGATATACGCAGTATTTT.

The chain is built from TRBV4-2 and TRBJ1-2; D uncertain. This CDR3 is built from 12 residues. The germline CDR1 and CDR2 sequences are LGHNA and YNFKEQ. V was trimmed by 4 bases and J by 0 bases, leaving 3 bases between them. The CDR3 loop reads CASSPTNYGYTF. CDR3 DNA: TGTGCCAGCAGCCCGACTAACTATGGCTACACCTTC.

The chain couples TRBV28 to TRBJ2-5, with D unclear. This CDR3 region has 15 residues. Germline V gives CDR1 MDHEN, CDR2 SYDVKM. Trimming removed 6 bases from V and 0 bases from J, with 14 bases in between. CDR3 region: CASSPLSLYQETQYF. As DNA, the CDR3 is TGTGCCAGCAGCCCTTTGTCCTTGTACCAAGAGACCCAGTACTTC. Complete variable domain (other parts from reference TRBV28 and TRBJ2-5): DVKVTQSSRYLVKRTGEKVFLECVQDMDHENMFWYRQDPGLGLRLIYFSYDVKMKEKGDIPEGYSVSREKKERFSLILESASTNQTSMYLCASSPLSLYQETQYFGPGTRLLVL.

The V and J genes are TRBV14 and TRBJ2-2; D possibly corresponds to TRBD2 (5 bases). The CDR3 contains 14 residues. Per the germline V gene, CDR1 is SGHDN and CDR2 is FVKESK. With 6 bases removed from V and 4 bases from J, the gap between germline ends came to 12 bases. For the CDR3, the DNA is TGTGCCAGCAGTCGGACTCCTCTCACCGGGGAGCTGTTTTTT. Translated, it gives CASSRTPLTGELFF. The complete variable domain, with remaining parts taken from reference TRBV14 and TRBJ2-2, reads EAGVTQFPSHSVIEKGQTVTLRCDPISGHDNLYWYRRVMGKEIKFLLHFVKESKQDESGMPNNRFLAERTGGTYSTLKVQPAELEDSGVYFCASSRTPLTGELFFGEGSRLTVL.

This clonotype occurred many times. The chain recombines TRBV25-1 with TRBJ2-6, with D perhaps matching TRBD2 (5 bases). Deletions cut 6 bases from V and 3 bases from J, with 6 bases between. The germline V gene has CDR1 MGHDK and CDR2 SYGVNS. The CDR3 length is 13 residues. CDR3 protein: CASSGVGANVLTF. The DNA for the CDR3 is TGTGCCAGCAGCGGGGTTGGGGCCAACGTCCTGACTTTC.

This clonotype was recorded at least ten times. V and J are TRBV11-2 and TRBJ1-5; no firm D call. Trimming took off 5 bases at V and 6 bases at J, with 11 bases between the two ends. This CDR3 spans 13 amino acids. Germline CDR1 is SGHAT and CDR2 is FQNNGV. In nucleotides, the CDR3 is TGTGCCAGCAGCATCGGAGTCGGTCAGCCCCAGCATTTT. Encoded protein: CASSIGVGQPQHF.

Concerning this clonotype: Mismatch with germline at one junction end may stem from a read error. The chain recombines TRBV25-1 with TRBJ1-4, with no clear D. Germline CDR1 is MGHDK and CDR2 is SYGVNS. The CDR3 covers 11 residues. CDR3: CASSVAEILFF. The CDR3 DNA follows: TGTGCCAGCAGTGTGGCGGAAATACTGTTTTTT.

This clonotype was counted at least ten times. The rearrangement joins TRBV5-1 to TRBJ2-7; 11 bases fit TRBD2. The CDR3 has 15 amino acids. Trimming cost V 6 bases and J 6 bases; bases outside gene matches: 11. Germline V gene lookup returns CDR1 SGHRS and CDR2 YFSETQ. The CDR3 DNA reads TGCGCCAGCACCACGACGGGGGGACTAGCGGTCGAGCAGTACTTC. This codes for CASTTTGGLAVEQYF.

This clonotype has at least ten counts. The chain joins TRBV18 to TRBJ2-2; TRBD2 aligns across 9 bases. This CDR3 is 16 amino acids long. Germline CDR1 reads KGHSH; CDR2 reads LQKENI. V shed 4 bases and J 4 bases; nucleotides not matched to a gene: 7. CDR3 region: CASSLTGTSPTGELFF. CDR3 coding DNA: TGTGCCAGCTCACTCACCGGGACTAGCCCCACCGGGGAGCTGTTTTTT. The entire variable domain, with the rest obtained from reference TRBV18 and TRBJ2-2, is as follows: NAGVMQNPRHLVRRRGQEARLRCSPMKGHSHVYWYRQLPEEGLKFMVYLQKENIIDESGMPKERFSAEFPKEGPSILRIQQVVRGDSAAYFCASSLTGTSPTGELFFGEGSRLTVL.

This clonotype has at least ten counts. The chain recombines TRBV5-5 with TRBJ2-1, with D uncertain. CDR3 length equals 13 residues. Germline V CDR1 and CDR2: SGHKS, YYEKEE (reference sequence). V was shortened by 4 bases and J by 7 bases, with 12 bases between the two germline ends. This CDR3 reads CASSPPRGNEQFF. The CDR3 nucleotides are TGTGCCAGCAGCCCCCCACGAGGAAATGAGCAGTTCTTC.

This clonotype was detected many times. The gene calls are TRBV20-1 and TRBJ2-3, with 9 bases identical to TRBD2. This CDR3 has 14 residues. Germline CDR1 DFQATT, CDR2 SNEGSKA (reference sequence). V shed 4 bases, J shed 4 bases, and the junction held 6 bases outside the gene matches. This CDR3 is CSATGGGRADTQYF. CDR3 DNA: TGCAGTGCTACCGGGGGCGGGAGGGCAGATACGCAGTATTTT.

This clonotype was observed at least ten times. The chain joins TRBV28 to TRBJ2-7; TRBD2 agrees at 12 bases. The germline V gene encodes CDR1 MDHEN and CDR2 SYDVKM. The trim removed 3 bases at V and 9 bases at J, leaving 9 bases unmatched. The CDR3 has 15 residues. CDR3 DNA: TGTGCCAGCAGTTTTAGAGGACTAGCGGGACCCGGGCAGTACTTC. It encodes CASSFRGLAGPGQYF.

This clonotype was seen ten or more times. The chain carries TRBV19 and TRBJ2-5; possible D gene TRBD1, 6 bases. Germline V gene sequence: CDR1 LNHDA, CDR2 SQIVND (reference sequence). V lost 3 bases and J 4 bases, leaving 18 bases between the germline ends. There are 16 residues in the CDR3. The CDR3, as DNA: TGTGCCAGTAGTATTCTAGGTTCAGGGGTAGGAGAGACCCAGTACTTC. Its translation is CASSILGSGVGETQYF.

The table lists this clonotype with a few counts. The J gene is TRBJ2-3, the V gene TRBV28; no clear D. The CDR3 is 12 amino acids. The V end was cut by 5 bases, the J end by 5 bases, with 8 bases between. The germline V gene has CDR1 MDHEN and CDR2 SYDVKM. CDR3 sequence: CASSPSVDTQYF. For the CDR3, the DNA is TGTGCCAGCAGTCCTTCCGTAGATACGCAGTATTTT. Full variable domain (remainder filled in from reference TRBV28 and TRBJ2-3): DVKVTQSSRYLVKRTGEKVFLECVQDMDHENMFWYRQDPGLGLRLIYFSYDVKMKEKGDIPEGYSVSREKKERFSLILESASTNQTSMYLCASSPSVDTQYFGPGTRLTVL.

This clonotype was seen at least ten times. This sequence joins TRBV5-1 and TRBJ2-1; TRBD2 might be the D (5 bases). Germline V gene data show CDR1 as SGHRS and CDR2 as YFSETQ. V was shortened by 0 bases and J by 4 bases, with 8 bases between the two germline ends. The CDR3 covers 14 residues. The DNA of the CDR3 is TGCGCCAGCAGCTTGGGTAGCGCATACAATGAGCAGTTCTTC. This sequence encodes CASSLGSAYNEQFF.

This clonotype was counted between two and nine times. The chain is built from TRBV4-2 and TRBJ2-5; 11 nucleotides agree with TRBD2. In germline, CDR1 is LGHNA, CDR2 YNFKEQ. Unmatched junction bases numbered 7, after V lost 6 bases and J lost 1 base. The CDR3 is 16 amino acids. CDR3 DNA sequence: TGTGCCAGCAGTCATGGGACTAGCGGTTCCCAAGAGACCCAGTACTTC. Protein product: CASSHGTSGSQETQYF.

This clonotype was seen repeatedly, ten times or more. The rearrangement uses TRBV19 and TRBJ2-7; no clear D gene. Germline V gene lookup returns CDR1 LNHDA and CDR2 SQIVND (reference sequence). The CDR3 is 14 amino acids. V was cut by 6 bases and J by 5 bases, with 17 bases left in between. The CDR3 coding sequence is TGTGCCAGTAGCCCTGACACGATGAGCAACGAGCAGTACTTC. Residues: CASSPDTMSNEQYF.

This chain links TRBV20-1 with TRBJ2-1; D gene uncertain. This CDR3 is built from 14 residues. The V end lost 5 bases, the J end lost 8 bases, and 19 bases lay between the germline ends. Germline CDR1 and CDR2: DFQATT and SNEGSKA (reference sequence). CDR3 coding DNA: TGCAGTGCTGCCTCTAGGAGACATGGGTATGAGCAGTTCTTC. Translated, it gives CSAASRRHGYEQFF.

This clonotype was picked up a small number of times. The chain carries TRBV27 and TRBJ2-1; D possibly corresponds to TRBD1 (5 bases). V dropped 2 bases and J dropped 5 bases, with 13 bases sitting between them. CDR1 is MNHEY, CDR2 SMNVEV, per germline (reference sequence). The CDR3 totals 15 residues. The CDR3 sequence: CASSLGAAKHNEQFF. Written as DNA, the CDR3 is TGTGCCAGCAGTTTAGGGGCAGCCAAGCACAATGAGCAGTTCTTC.

This chain joins TRBV11-2 and TRBJ2-5; 9 bases are a match to TRBD2. Germline V CDR1 and CDR2: SGHAT, FQNNGV. This CDR3 comprises 16 residues. J lost 2 bases, V lost 2 bases, and 6 bases had no gene match. In nucleotides, the CDR3 is TGTGCCAGCAGCTTAAAAAGCGGGGGGATACAAGAGACCCAGTACTTC. This sequence encodes CASSLKSGGIQETQYF.

This clonotype showed up just a few times. The chain recombines TRBV7-2 with TRBJ2-3; 13 bases line up with TRBD2. V shed 5 bases, J shed 8 bases, and the junction held 13 bases outside the gene matches. There are 17 residues in the CDR3. Germline CDR1 is SGHTA and CDR2 is FQGNSA. CDR3 in DNA: TGTGCCAGCAGCCTCTTACTAGCGGGAGGGCCCAAGGGTACGCAGTATTTT. Translated: CASSLLLAGGPKGTQYF. Combining the CDR3 with reference TRBV7-2 and TRBJ2-3 gives the whole variable domain GAGVSQSPSNKVTEKGKDVELRCDPISGHTALYWYRQSLGQGLEFLIYFQGNSAPDKSGLPSDRFSAERTGGSVSTLTIQRTQQEDSAVYLCASSLLLAGGPKGTQYFGPGTRLTVL.

This clonotype came up a few times. The rearrangement uses TRBV6-5 and TRBJ2-7; 9 bases are shared with TRBD1. This CDR3 is built from 14 residues. The germline V gene encodes CDR1 MNHEY and CDR2 SVGAGI. V was clipped by 10 bases and J by 2 bases; unmatched bases: 9. The CDR3 DNA reads TGTGCCACTTCCACCGGGACAGGGACCTACGAGCAGTACTTC. This codes for CATSTGTGTYEQYF.

This chain connects TRBV15 to TRBJ1-3; possibly TRBD1 for D (5 bases). Trimming cost V 5 bases and J 0 bases, with 11 bases left between them. The germline V gene has CDR1 LNHNV and CDR2 YYDKDF (reference sequence). CDR3 length: 15 amino acids. The chain's CDR3 is CATSPIRGSGNTIYF. The CDR3 DNA is TGTGCCACCAGCCCTATTAGGGGCTCTGGAAACACCATATATTTT.

This chain connects TRBV30 to TRBJ2-3, with D maybe TRBD2 (5 bases). There are 13 residues in the CDR3. The V and J ends lost 2 bases and 0 bases respectively, with 6 bases between them. Germline values: CDR1 GTSNPN, CDR2 SVGIG (reference sequence). CDR3 in DNA: TGTGCCTGGAGTCGGGGTAGCACAGATACGCAGTATTTT. Its protein product is CAWSRGSTDTQYF.

The rearrangement uses TRBV10-3 and TRBJ1-2; a possible D gene is TRBD1 (6 bases). The ends were cut back, 7 bases at V and 3 bases at J, with 18 bases in the middle. CDR1 is ENHRY and CDR2 is SYGVKD in the germline V gene. The CDR3 is 15 amino acids. CDR3 region: CAINPSGGADYGYTF. DNA of the CDR3: TGTGCCATCAATCCTTCGGGGGGCGCCGACTATGGCTACACCTTC.

This clonotype was counted a few times. The J gene is TRBJ2-7, the V gene TRBV28; no definite D call. The CDR3 is made up of 12 amino acids. The germline V and J ends were trimmed by 8 bases and 2 bases, with 10 bases remaining between them. Germline V gene sequence: CDR1 MDHEN, CDR2 SYDVKM. This CDR3 is CASGRYPYEQYF. The CDR3 DNA reads TGTGCCAGCGGTCGGTACCCCTACGAGCAGTACTTC.

This clonotype was detected many times. CDR3 coding DNA: TGTGCCAGCTCACCGGGACAGGCTAGCAATCAGCCCCAGCATTTT. It codes for CASSPGQASNQPQHF. V and J are TRBV18 and TRBJ1-5; TRBD1 agrees at 8 bases. The junction had 1 base not matched to a gene; V was cut back by 3 bases and J by 0 bases. CDR1 KGHSH and CDR2 LQKENI come from the germline V gene. This CDR3 contains 15 residues.

This clonotype was detected ten times or more. This chain links TRBV29-1 with TRBJ2-2; maybe TRBD1 (5 bases). Germline V CDR1 and CDR2: SQVTM, ANQGSEA. CDR3 length equals 13 residues. V was clipped by 3 bases and J by 2 bases, with 7 bases between them. As DNA, the CDR3 is TGCAGCGTTGATAGGGGAAACACCGGGGAGCTGTTTTTT. Protein sequence: CSVDRGNTGELFF.

This clonotype was observed a handful of times. This chain connects TRBV20-1 to TRBJ2-1; D ambiguous. This CDR3 comprises 10 residues. Between the trimmed V and J ends, which lost 3 bases and 7 bases, there was a span of 4 bases. Germline loops: CDR1 DFQATT, CDR2 SNEGSKA (reference sequence). The CDR3 region has the DNA TGCAGTGCTAGTAGGAATGAGCAGTTCTTC. It specifies CSASRNEQFF.